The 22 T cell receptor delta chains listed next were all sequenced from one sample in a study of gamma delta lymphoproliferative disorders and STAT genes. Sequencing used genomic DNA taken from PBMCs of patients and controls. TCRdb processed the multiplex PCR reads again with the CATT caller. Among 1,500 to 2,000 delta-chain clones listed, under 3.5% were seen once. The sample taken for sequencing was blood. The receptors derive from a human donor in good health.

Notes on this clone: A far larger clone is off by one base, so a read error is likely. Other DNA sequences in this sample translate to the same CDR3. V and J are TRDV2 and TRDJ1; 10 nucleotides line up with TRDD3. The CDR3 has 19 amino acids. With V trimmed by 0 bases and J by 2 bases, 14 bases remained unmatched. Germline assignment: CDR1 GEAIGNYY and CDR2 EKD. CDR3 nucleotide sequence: TGTGCCTGTGACACCGTTCCCTTGGGGGATACAAAGGTGACCGATAAACTCATCTTT. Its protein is CACDTVPLGDTKVTDKLIF.

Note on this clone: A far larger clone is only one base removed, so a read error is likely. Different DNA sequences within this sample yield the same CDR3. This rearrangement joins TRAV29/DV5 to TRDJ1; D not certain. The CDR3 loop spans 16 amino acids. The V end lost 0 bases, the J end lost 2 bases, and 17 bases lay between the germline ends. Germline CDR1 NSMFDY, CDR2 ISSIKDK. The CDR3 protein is CAASVPRSLHTDKLIF. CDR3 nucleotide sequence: TGTGCAGCAAGCGTGCCCCGGTCACTCCATACCGATAAACTCATCTTT.

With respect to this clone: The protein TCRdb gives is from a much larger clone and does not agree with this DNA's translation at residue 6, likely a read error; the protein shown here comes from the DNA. The DNA of the CDR3 is TGTGCCTGTGACGCCGCCCTAATACTGGGGGACCTCCCGCGCTCCGATAAACTCATCTTT. Encoded protein: CACDAALILGDLPRSDKLIF. The V gene is TRDV2, the J gene TRDJ1, with 9 bases that match TRDD3. The trim removed 3 bases at V and 3 bases at J, leaving 22 bases unmatched. Germline assignment: CDR1 GEAIGNYY and CDR2 EKD. The CDR3 is 20 residues long.

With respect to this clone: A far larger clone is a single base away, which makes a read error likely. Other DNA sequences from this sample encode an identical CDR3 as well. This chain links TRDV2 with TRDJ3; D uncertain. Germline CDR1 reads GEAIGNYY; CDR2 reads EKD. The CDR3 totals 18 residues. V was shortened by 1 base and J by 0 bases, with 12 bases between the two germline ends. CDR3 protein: CACDTAGDGSWDTRQMFF. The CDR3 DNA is TGTGCCTGTGACACAGCAGGAGATGGCTCCTGGGACACCCGACAGATGTTTTTC.

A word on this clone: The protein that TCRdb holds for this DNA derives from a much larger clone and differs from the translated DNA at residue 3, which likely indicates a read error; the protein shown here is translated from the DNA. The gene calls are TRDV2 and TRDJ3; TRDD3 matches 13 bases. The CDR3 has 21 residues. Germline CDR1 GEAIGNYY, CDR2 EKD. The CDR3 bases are TGTGCCCGTGATCAAATACTGGGGGATACGCCGAGCTCCTGGGACACCCGACAGATGTTTTTC. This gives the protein CARDQILGDTPSSWDTRQMFF.

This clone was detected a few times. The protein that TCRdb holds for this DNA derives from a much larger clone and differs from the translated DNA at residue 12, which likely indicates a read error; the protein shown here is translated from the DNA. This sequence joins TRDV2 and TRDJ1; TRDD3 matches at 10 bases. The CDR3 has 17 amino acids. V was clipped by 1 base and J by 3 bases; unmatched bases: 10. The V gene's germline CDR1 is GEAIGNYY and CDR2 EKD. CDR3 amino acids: CACDTRWGISYADKLIF. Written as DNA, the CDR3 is TGTGCCTGTGACACTCGCTGGGGGATATCGTACGCCGATAAACTCATCTTT.

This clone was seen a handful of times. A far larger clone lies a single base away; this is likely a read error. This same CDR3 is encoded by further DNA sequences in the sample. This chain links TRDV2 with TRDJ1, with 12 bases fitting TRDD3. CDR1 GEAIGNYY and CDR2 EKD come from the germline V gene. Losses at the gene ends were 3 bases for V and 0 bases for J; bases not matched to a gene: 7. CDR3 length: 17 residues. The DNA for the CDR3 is TGTGCCTGTGACTTACTGGGGGATACAGAAAACACCGATAAACTCATCTTT. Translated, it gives CACDLLGDTENTDKLIF.

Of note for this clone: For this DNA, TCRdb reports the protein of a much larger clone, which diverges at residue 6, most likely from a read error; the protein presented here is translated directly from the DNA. CDR3 region: CACDTIPLGDTKVTDKLIF. The CDR3 nucleotides read TGTGCCTGTGACACCATCCCCTTGGGGGATACAAAGGTGACCGATAAACTCATCTTT. The chain couples TRDV2 to TRDJ1, with 10 bases identical to TRDD3. CDR1 and CDR2 (germline): GEAIGNYY, EKD. J lost 2 bases, V lost 0 bases, and 14 bases had no gene match. CDR3 length: 19 residues.

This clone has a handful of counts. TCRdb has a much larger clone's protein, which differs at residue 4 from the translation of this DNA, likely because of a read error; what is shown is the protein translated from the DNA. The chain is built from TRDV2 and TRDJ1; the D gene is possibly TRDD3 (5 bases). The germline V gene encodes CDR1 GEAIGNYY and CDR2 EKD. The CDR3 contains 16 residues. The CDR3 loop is CACATGYWNITDKLIF. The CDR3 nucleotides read TGTGCCTGTGCCACCGGTTACTGGAACATCACCGATAAACTCATCTTT.

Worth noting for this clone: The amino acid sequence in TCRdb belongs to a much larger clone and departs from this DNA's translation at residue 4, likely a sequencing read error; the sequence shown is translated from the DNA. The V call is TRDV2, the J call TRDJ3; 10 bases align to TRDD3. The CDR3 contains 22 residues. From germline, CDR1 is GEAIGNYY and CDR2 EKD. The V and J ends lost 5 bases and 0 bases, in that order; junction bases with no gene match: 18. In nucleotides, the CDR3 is TGTGCCTGTGGCTCTCACTTCCACTCACTGGGGGATGGCTCCTGGGACACCCGACAGATGTTTTTC. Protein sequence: CACGSHFHSLGDGSWDTRQMFF.

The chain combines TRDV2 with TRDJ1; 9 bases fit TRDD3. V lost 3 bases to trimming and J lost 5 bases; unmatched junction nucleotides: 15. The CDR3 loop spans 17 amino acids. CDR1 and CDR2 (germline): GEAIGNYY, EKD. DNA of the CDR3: TGTGCCTGTGACGAGGTACTGGGGGACGGCGACGAGGATAAACTCATCTTT. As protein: CACDEVLGDGDEDKLIF.

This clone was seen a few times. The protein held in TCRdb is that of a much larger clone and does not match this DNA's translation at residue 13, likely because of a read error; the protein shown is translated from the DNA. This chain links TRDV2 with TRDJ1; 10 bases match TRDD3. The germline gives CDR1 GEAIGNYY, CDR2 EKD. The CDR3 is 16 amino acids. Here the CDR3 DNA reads TGTGCCTGTGATCCACTGGGGGATTTGTCGACCGATACACTCATCTTT. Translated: CACDPLGDLSTDTLIF.

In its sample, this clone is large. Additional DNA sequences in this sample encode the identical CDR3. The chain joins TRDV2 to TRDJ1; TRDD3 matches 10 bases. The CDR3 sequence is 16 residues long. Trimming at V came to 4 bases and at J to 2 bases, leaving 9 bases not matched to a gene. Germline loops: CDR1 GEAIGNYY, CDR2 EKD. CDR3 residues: CACDPLGDLSTDKLIF. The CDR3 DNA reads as TGTGCCTGTGATCCACTGGGGGATTTGTCGACCGATAAACTCATCTTT.

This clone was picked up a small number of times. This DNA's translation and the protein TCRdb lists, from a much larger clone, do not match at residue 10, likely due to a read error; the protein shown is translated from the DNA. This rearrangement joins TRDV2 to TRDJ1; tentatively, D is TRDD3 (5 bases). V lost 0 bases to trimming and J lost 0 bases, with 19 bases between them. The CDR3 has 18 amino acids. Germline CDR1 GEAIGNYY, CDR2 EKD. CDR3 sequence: CACDTGVYWRWYTDKLIF. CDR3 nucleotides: TGTGCCTGTGACACCGGTGTTTACTGGAGGTGGTACACCGATAAACTCATCTTT.

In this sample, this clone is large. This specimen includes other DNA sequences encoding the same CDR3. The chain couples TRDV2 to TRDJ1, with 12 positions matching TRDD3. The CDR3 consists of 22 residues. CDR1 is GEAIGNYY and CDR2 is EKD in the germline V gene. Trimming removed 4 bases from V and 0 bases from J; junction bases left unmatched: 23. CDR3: CACEPLLLGDTPDHSYTDKLIF. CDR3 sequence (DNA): TGTGCCTGTGAGCCCCTCCTACTGGGGGATACACCCGACCACTCGTACACCGATAAACTCATCTTT.

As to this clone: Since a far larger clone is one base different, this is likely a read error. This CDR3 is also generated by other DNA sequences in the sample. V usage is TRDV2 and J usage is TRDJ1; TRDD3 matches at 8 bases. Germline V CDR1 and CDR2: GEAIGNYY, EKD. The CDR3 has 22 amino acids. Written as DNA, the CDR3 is TGTGCCTGTGACACGCGGGGGATATTTAGGGTCACTTATCTGAATTACACCGACAAACTCATCTTT. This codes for CACDTRGIFRVTYLNYTDKLIF.

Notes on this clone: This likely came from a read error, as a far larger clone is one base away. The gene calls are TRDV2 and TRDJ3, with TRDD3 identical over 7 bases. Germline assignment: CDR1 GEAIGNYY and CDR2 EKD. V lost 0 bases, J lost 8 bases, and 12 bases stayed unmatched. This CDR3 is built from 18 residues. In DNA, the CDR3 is TGTGCCTGTGACACCCTCACTGGGGAATACTCTCACACCCGACAGATGTTTTTC. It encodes CACDTLTGEYSHTRQMFF.

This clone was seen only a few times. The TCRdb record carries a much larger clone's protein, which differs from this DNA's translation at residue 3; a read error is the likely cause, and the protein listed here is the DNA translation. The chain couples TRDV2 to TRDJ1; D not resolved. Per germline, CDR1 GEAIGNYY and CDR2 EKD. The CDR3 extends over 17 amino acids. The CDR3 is CARDTVSAGSNSDKLIF. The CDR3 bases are TGTGCCCGTGACACCGTGAGCGCAGGATCCAATTCCGATAAACTCATCTTT.

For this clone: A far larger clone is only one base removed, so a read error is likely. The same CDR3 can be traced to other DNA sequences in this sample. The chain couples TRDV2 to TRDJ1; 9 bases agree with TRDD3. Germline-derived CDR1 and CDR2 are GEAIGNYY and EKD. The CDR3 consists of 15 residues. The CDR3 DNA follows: TGTGCTTGTTTACTGGGGGAGTTTTACACCGATAAACTCATCTTT. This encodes CACLLGEFYTDKLIF.

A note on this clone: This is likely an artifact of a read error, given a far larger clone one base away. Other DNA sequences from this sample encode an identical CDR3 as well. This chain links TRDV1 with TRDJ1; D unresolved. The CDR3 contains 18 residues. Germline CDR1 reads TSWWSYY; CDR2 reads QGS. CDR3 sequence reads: CALGEVLSGTADTDKLIF. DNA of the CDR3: TGTGCTCTTGGGGAAGTTCTGTCCGGGACCGCTGACACCGATAAACTTATCTTT.

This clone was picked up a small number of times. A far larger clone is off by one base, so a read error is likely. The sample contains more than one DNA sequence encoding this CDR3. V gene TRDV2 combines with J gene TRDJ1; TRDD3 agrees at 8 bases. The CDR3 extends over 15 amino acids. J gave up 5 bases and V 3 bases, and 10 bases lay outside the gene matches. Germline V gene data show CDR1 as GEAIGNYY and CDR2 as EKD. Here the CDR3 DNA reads TGTGCCTGTGACTATACTGGGGGGTACGGGGATAAACTCATCTTT. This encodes CACDYTGGYGDKLIF.

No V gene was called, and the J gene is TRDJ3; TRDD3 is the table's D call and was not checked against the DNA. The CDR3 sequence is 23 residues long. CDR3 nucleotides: TGTGCCTGTGACGCCAAGCGGAGGTACTGGGGGATCCGCCGCTCCTGGGACACCCGACAGATGTTTTTC. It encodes CACDAKRRYWGIRRSWDTRQMFF.